The sequence of this T cell receptor beta chain was determined in a study of CD8 T cells in ankylosing spondylitis. Study observations and caveats: Previously reported in reactive arthritis synovial fluid and blood were some of the motif variants. The clones that were linked to disease were reported to be significantly enriched in matched synovial fluid samples from ankylosing spondylitis patients. Disease-linked clones, CD8+, were relatively rare in peripheral blood.

Each CDR3 protein is one row after TCRdb ran MiXCR on the 5' RACE reads. The sample records about 360,000 distinct CDR3 sequences, roughly 22% being singletons. As concerns this clonotype: Its antigen is undetermined.

The clonotype was recovered from a male donor with ankylosing spondylitis or in good health (not recorded which). Source material: blood, either unsorted or a sorted T cell fraction (not recorded which).

The CDR3 loop is CAISGIRNGYTF. The CDR3 DNA reads TGTGCCATCAGTGGGATCAGAAATGGCTACACCTTC. This rearrangement joins TRBV10-3 to TRBJ1-2; no clear D gene. Trimming cost V 4 bases and J 6 bases, with 9 bases left between them. CDR3 length equals 12 residues. Germline V gene lookup returns CDR1 ENHRY and CDR2 SYGVKD.